The 9 T cell receptor beta chains listed next were all sequenced from one sample in a study of beta chain features in type 1 diabetes. The entirety of the isolated RNA underwent reverse transcription, so expressed TCRB transcripts were sequenced. TCRdb's copy holds only in-frame clones and misses some; the assay was immunoSEQ multiplex PCR. The repertoire holds 970,000 or so clones, with 17% as singletons. The sequencing input was naive CD4+ T cells from blood. The receptors were sampled from a woman younger than 30 in good health.

This clone was seen more than once but under ten times. Since a much larger clone is just one base distant, this may be a read error. The identical CDR3 is also encoded by other nucleotide sequences in the sample. V gene TRBV11-2 combines with J gene TRBJ2-1; D unresolved. Trimming shortened V by 2 bases and J by 8 bases, and 4 bases separated the two germline ends. Germline-derived CDR1 and CDR2 are SGHAT and FQNNGV. This CDR3 contains 11 residues. This CDR3 reads CASSLFHEQFF. CDR3 DNA sequence: TGTGCCAGCAGCTTATTCCATGAGCAGTTCTTC.

The chain employs TRBV28 and TRBJ2-7, with a tentative D call TRBD2 (6 bases). The V end lost 7 bases, the J end lost 4 bases, and 20 bases lay between the germline ends. The CDR3 is 15 amino acids. Germline V gene sequence: CDR1 MDHEN, CDR2 SYDVKM. CDR3 in amino acids: CASTPIGGIGYEQYF. The CDR3 nucleotides are TGTGCCAGCACTCCCATTGGGGGGATCGGATACGAGCAGTACTTC.

This clone was recorded a few times. This chain links TRBV28 with TRBJ2-3; D remains ambiguous. Trimming stripped 9 bases from V and 7 bases from J, with 11 bases between. Per germline, CDR1 MDHEN and CDR2 SYDVKM. The CDR3 has 11 amino acids. DNA for the CDR3: TGTGCCAGTAATCGGCGAAATACGCAGTATTTT. It encodes CASNRRNTQYF.

The V and J genes are TRBV4-3 and TRBJ2-7; 9 bases fit TRBD2. The CDR3 is 15 amino acids. The trim removed 2 bases at V and 9 bases at J, leaving 11 bases unmatched. Germline CDR1 reads LGHNA; CDR2 reads YSLEER. CDR3 DNA: TGCGCCAGCAGCCAAAGCGACGAGCGGGAGGAGTCGCAGTACTTC. It encodes CASSQSDEREESQYF.

The chain employs TRBV28 and TRBJ2-4, with 8 nucleotides matching TRBD2. V trimming: 7 bases; J trimming: 0 bases; junction bases outside the gene matches: 5. From germline, CDR1 is MDHEN and CDR2 SYDVKM. The CDR3 is made up of 15 amino acids. CDR3 nucleotide sequence: TGTGCCAGCAACTACGGGAGGGGAGCCAAAAACATTCAGTACTTC. Protein product: CASNYGRGAKNIQYF.

This clone was seen only a few times. The chain recombines TRBV4-1 with TRBJ2-3; 10 bases are shared with TRBD2. This CDR3 spans 16 amino acids. Trimming removed 6 bases from V and 0 bases from J; junction bases left unmatched: 6. Looked up from germline, CDR1 is MGHRA and CDR2 is YSYEKL. The CDR3 DNA is TGCGCCAGCAGTCCCCTAGCGGGAGTTAGCACAGATACGCAGTATTTT. This sequence encodes CASSPLAGVSTDTQYF.

About this clone itself: A much larger clone differs from this one at a single base, so this may be a read error. The same CDR3 arises from other DNA sequences in this sample as well. The V and J genes are TRBV28 and TRBJ2-7, with TRBD1 matching over 9 bases. J was trimmed by 5 bases and V by 5 bases; bases with no gene match: 4. The germline CDR1 and CDR2 sequences are MDHEN and SYDVKM. The CDR3 is 13 amino acids. The CDR3 is CASSPGQGDEQYF. The CDR3 DNA sequence: TGTGCCAGCAGTCCGGGACAGGGCGACGAGCAGTACTTC.

The chain uses TRBV4-2 and TRBJ2-3, with TRBD2 as a possible D gene (6 bases). The germline V and J ends were trimmed by 6 bases and 6 bases, with 19 bases remaining between them. This CDR3 has 15 residues. Germline loops: CDR1 LGHNA, CDR2 YNFKEQ. The CDR3 DNA follows: TGTGCCAGCAGAAGGAGGGAAGGGAAGCTGGATACGCAGTATTTT. It specifies CASRRREGKLDTQYF.

CDR3 nucleotide sequence: TGCGCCAGCAGCTTGACCGGACCTACGGGGGGCTACACCTTC. This sequence encodes CASSLTGPTGGYTF. The genes are TRBV5-1 and TRBJ1-2; unclear D gene. The germline gives CDR1 SGHRS, CDR2 YFSETQ. Deletions cut 1 base from V and 8 bases from J, with 15 bases between. The CDR3 has 14 amino acids.